This TCR beta chain stems from a study of shared clonotypes between healthy human individuals. Study conclusions and caveats: Researchers sampled only blood; tissue repertoires likely differ.

This clone was counted a few times. The antigen is not known. The CDR3 extends over 16 amino acids. This table comes from immunoSEQ multiplex PCR, and its TCRdb copy is limited to in-frame clones, with some not included. The sample holds about 2.1 million clones, around 93% seen once. CD45RO negativity and positive selection for CCR7 defined naive CD8 cells, a population that excluded terminally differentiated effector memory CD45RA+ cells. The origin of this receptor is a man aged 18 to 35 in good health. Some clones in this sample may be carry-over from other donors' samples. Sequenced sample: naive CD8+ T cells from PBMCs. The chain recombines TRBV21-1 with TRBJ2-7; TRBD1 is taken as the D call from the table, unchecked against the DNA. TRBV21-1 is flagged as a pseudogene. In DNA, the CDR3 is TGTGCCAGCAGCAAGGATAAGACAGGGGCGCTCTACGAGCAGTACTTC. Its protein product is CASSKDKTGALYEQYF.